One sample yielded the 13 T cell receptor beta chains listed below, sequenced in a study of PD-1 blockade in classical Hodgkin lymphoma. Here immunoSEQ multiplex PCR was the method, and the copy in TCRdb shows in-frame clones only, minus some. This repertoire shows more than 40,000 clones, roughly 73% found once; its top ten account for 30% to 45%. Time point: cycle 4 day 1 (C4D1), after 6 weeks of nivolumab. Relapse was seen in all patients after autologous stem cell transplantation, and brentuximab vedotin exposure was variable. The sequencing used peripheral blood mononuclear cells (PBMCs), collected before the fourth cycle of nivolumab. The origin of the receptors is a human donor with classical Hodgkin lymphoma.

CDR3 nucleotide sequence: TGTGCCAGCAGCTTGTCTGACAAAGCCGTTTACGAGCAGTACTTC. Translated, it gives CASSLSDKAVYEQYF. This chain connects TRBV5-8 to TRBJ2-7; D remains ambiguous. The CDR3 contains 15 residues. The V gene lost 1 base and the J gene lost 4 bases, with 15 bases spanning the gap. CDR1 is SGHTS and CDR2 is YDEGEE in the germline V gene.

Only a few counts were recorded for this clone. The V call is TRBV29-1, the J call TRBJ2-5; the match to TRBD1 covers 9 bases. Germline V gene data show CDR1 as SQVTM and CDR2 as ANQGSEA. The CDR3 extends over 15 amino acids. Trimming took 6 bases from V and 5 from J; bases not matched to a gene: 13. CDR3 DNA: TGCAGCGTCGGGGGCGGGGGACAGGGATCGGAGACCCAGTACTTC. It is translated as CSVGGGGQGSETQYF.

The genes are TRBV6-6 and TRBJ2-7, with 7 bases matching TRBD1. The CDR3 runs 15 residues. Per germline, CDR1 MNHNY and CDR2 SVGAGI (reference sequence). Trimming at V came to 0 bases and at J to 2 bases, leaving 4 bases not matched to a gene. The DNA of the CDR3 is TGTGCCAGCAGTTACTCGAGTACAGGGGCCTACGAGCAGTACTTC. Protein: CASSYSSTGAYEQYF.

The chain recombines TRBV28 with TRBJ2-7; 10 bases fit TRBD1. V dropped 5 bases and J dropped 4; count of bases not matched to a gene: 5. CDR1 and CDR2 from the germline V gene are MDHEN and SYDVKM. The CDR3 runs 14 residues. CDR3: CASSVRDRGYEQYF. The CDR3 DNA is TGTGCCAGCAGTGTCCGGGACAGGGGTTACGAGCAGTACTTC.

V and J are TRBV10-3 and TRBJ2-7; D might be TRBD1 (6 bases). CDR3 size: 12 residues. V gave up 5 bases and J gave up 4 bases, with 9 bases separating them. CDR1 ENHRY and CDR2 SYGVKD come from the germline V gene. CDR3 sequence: CAISITGYEQYF. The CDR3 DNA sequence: TGTGCCATCAGTATTACAGGGTACGAGCAGTACTTC.

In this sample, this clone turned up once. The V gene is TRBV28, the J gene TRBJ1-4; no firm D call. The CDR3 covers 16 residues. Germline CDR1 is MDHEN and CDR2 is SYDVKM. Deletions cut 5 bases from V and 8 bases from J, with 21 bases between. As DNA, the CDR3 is TGTGCCAGCAGTCCTCTAATGACTGGGATGGGGGAAAAACTGTTTTTT. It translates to CASSPLMTGMGEKLFF.

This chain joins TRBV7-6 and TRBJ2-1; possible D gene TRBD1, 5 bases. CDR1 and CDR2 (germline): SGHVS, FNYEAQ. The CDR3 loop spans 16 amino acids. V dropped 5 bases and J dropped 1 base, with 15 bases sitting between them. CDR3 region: CASSPRQTLSYNEQFF. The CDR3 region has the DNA TGTGCCAGCAGCCCCCGACAGACCTTATCCTACAATGAGCAGTTCTTC.

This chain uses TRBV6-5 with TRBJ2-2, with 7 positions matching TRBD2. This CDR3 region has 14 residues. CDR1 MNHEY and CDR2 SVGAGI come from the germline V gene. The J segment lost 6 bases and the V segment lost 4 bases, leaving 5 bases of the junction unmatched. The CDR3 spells CASSLQGGPGELFF. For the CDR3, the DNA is TGTGCCAGCAGTTTGCAGGGAGGGCCCGGGGAGCTGTTTTTT.

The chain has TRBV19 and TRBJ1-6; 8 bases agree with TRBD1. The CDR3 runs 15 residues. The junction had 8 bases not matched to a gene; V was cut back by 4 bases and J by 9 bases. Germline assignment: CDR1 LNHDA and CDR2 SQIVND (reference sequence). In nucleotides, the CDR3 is TGTGCCAGTAGTACCTCGACAGGGGAAGTTTCACCCCTCCACTTT. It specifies CASSTSTGEVSPLHF.

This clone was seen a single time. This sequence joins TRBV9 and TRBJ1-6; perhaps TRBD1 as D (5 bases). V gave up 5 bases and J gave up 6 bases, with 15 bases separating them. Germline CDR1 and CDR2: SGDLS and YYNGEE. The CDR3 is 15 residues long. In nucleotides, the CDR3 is TGTGCCAGCAGGGGTGGGGACGGATTTAATTCACCCCTCCACTTT. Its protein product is CASRGGDGFNSPLHF. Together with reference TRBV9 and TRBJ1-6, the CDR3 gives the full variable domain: DSGVTQTPKHLITATGQRVTLRCSPRSGDLSVYWYQQSLDQGLQFLIQYYNGEERAKGNILERFSAQQFPDLHSELNLSSLELGDSALYFCASRGGDGFNSPLHFGNGTRLTVT.

CDR3 DNA: TGTGCCAGCAGCCCACAGGGGGATGAGCAGTTCTTC. Its protein product is CASSPQGDEQFF. This chain uses TRBV6-1 with TRBJ2-1; 8 nucleotides agree with TRBD1. The CDR3 loop spans 12 amino acids. Germline values: CDR1 MNHNS, CDR2 SASEGT. V was pared by 6 bases and J by 8 bases, with 3 bases of the junction left unmatched.

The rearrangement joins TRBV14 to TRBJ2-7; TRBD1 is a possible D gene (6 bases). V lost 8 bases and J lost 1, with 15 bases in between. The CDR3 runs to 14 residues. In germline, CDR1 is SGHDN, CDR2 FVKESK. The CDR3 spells CASRKDSASYEQYF. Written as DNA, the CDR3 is TGTGCCAGCCGGAAGGACAGCGCTTCCTACGAGCAGTACTTC.

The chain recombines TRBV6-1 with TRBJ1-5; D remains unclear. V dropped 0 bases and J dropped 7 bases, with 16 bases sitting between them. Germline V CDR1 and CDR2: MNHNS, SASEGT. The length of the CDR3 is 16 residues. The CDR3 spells CASSEALTEGLQPQHF. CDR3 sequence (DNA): TGTGCCAGCAGTGAAGCGTTGACGGAAGGGTTGCAGCCCCAGCATTTT.